The clone carrying this TCR beta chain was counted only a few times. Its antigen is not identified. This entry is derived from a study of T-cell memory formation after mild COVID-19. General study points: Later expanders leaned toward CD4+, whereas clones contracting from day 15 to 85 were balanced CD4/CD8.

The germline V and J ends were trimmed by 4 bases and 1 base, with 13 bases remaining between them. This CDR3 is 15 amino acids long. TCRdb re-analysed the 5' RACE reads in MiXCR, keeping a single row per CDR3 protein. The sample has hundreds of thousands of distinct CDR3 sequences, about a fifth seen once. The TCR was taken from an adult woman who had mild COVID-19 (a few samples of this study predate the infection). Cell type and time point are not known. The rearrangement uses TRBV12-3 or TRBV12-4 and TRBJ2-5, with D perhaps matching TRBD1 (6 bases). The sequenced sample consisted of PBMCs or a T cell subset sorted from them (not recorded which). CDR3: CASSSEQGSQETQYF. CDR3 nucleotide sequence: TGTGCCAGCAGTTCAGAACAGGGTTCCCAAGAGACCCAGTACTTC.